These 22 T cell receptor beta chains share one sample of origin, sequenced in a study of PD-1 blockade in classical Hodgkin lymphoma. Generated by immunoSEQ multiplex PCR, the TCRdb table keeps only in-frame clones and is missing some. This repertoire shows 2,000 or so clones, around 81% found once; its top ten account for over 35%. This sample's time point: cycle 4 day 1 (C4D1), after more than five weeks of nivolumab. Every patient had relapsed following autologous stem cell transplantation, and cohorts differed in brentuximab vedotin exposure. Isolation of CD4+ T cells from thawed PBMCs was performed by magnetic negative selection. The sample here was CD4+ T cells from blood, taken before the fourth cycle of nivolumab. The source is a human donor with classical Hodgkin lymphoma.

CDR3 in amino acids: CASSDRGTGELFF. The CDR3 DNA follows: TGTGCCAGCAGTGACAGGGGCACCGGGGAGCTGTTTTTT. This chain connects TRBV6-4 to TRBJ2-2, with TRBD1 as a possible D gene (5 bases). This CDR3 contains 13 residues. Germline V lookup: CDR1 MRHNA, CDR2 SNTAGT. Trimming cost V 2 bases and J 4 bases, with 5 bases left between them.

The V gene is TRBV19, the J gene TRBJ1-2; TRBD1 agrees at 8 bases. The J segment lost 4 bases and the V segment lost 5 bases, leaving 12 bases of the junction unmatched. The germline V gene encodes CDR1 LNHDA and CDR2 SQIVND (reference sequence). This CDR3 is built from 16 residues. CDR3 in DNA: TGTGCCAGTAGTGCCCCCCCCGGACAGGGCATCTATGGCTACACCTTC. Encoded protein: CASSAPPGQGIYGYTF.

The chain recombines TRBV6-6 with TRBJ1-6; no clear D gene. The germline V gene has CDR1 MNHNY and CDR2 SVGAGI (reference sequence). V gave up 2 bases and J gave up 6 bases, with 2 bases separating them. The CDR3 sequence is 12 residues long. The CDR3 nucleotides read TGTGCCAGCAGTTACCGTAATTCACCCCTCCACTTT. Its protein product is CASSYRNSPLHF.

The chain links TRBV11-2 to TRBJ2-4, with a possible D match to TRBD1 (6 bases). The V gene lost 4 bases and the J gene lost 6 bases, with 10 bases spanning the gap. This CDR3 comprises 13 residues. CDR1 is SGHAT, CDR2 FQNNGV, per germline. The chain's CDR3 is CASSSQGINIQYF. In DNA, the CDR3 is TGTGCCAGCAGCTCCCAGGGGATAAACATTCAGTACTTC. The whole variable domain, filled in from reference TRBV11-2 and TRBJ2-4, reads EAGVAQSPRYKIIEKRQSVAFWCNPISGHATLYWYQQILGQGPKLLIQFQNNGVVDDSQLPKDRFSAERLKGVDSTLKIQPAKLEDSAVYLCASSSQGINIQYFGAGTRLSVL.

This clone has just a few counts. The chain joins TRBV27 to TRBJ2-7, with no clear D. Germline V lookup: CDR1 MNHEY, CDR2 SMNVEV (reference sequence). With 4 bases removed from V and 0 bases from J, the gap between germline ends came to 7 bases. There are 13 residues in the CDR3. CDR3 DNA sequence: TGTGCCAGCAGTTCCCAAGCCTCCTACGAGCAGTACTTC. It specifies CASSSQASYEQYF.

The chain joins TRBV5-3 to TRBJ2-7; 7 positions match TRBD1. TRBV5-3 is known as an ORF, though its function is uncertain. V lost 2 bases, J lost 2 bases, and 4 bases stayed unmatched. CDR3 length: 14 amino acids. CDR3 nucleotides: TGTGCCAGAAGCTTCCGGGACAGAGCCTACGAGCAGTACTTC. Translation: CARSFRDRAYEQYF.

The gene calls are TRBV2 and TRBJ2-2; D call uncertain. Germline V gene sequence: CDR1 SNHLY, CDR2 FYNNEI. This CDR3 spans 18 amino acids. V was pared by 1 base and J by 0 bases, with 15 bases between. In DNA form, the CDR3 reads TGTGCCAGCAGTGAAGTTAGTCTGGTGTCAGCGAACACCGGGGAGCTGTTTTTT. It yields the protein CASSEVSLVSANTGELFF.

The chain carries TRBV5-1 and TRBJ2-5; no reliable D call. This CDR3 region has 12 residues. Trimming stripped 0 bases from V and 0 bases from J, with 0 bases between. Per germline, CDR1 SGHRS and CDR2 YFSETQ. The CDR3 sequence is CASSLDQETQYF. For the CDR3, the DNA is TGCGCCAGCAGCTTGGACCAAGAGACCCAGTACTTC. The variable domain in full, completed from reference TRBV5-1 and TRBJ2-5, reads KAGVTQTPRYLIKTRGQQVTLSCSPISGHRSVSWYQQTPGQGLQFLFEYFSETQRNKGNFPGRFSGRQFSNSRSEMNVSTLELGDSALYLCASSLDQETQYFGPGTRLLVL.

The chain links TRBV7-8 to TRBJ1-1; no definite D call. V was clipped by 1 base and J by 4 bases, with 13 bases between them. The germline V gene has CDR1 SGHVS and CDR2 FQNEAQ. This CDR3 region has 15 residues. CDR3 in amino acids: CASSLVTGIVTEAFF. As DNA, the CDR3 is TGTGCCAGCAGCTTAGTGACGGGTATAGTCACTGAAGCTTTCTTT.

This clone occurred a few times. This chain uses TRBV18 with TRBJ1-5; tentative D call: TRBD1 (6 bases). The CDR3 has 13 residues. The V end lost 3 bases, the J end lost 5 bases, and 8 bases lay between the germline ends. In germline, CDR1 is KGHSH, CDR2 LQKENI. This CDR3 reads CASSPNRDQPQHF. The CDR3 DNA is TGTGCCAGCTCACCCAACAGGGATCAGCCCCAGCATTTT.

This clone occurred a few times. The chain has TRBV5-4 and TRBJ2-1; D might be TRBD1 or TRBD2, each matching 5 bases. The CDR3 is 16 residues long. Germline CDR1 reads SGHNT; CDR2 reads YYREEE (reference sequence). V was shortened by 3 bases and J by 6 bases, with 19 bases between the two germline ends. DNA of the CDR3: TGTGCCAGCAGCTCCGGGACCTCCCACTCCCTCAATGAGCAGTTCTTC. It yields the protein CASSSGTSHSLNEQFF.

CDR3 region: CASKFRVNEGSPLHF. In DNA form, the CDR3 reads TGCGCCAGCAAGTTCCGTGTCAATGAAGGTTCACCCCTCCACTTT. This chain joins TRBV5-1 and TRBJ1-6, with no clear D. V lost 6 bases to trimming and J lost 9 bases, with 19 bases between them. This CDR3 spans 15 amino acids. The germline CDR1 and CDR2 sequences are SGHRS and YFSETQ.

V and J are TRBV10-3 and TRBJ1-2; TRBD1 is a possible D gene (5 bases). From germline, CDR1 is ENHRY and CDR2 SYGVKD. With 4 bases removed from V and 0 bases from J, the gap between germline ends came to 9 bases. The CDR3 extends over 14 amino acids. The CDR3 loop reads CAISAQQANYGYTF. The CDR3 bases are TGTGCCATCAGTGCCCAACAGGCTAACTATGGCTACACCTTC.

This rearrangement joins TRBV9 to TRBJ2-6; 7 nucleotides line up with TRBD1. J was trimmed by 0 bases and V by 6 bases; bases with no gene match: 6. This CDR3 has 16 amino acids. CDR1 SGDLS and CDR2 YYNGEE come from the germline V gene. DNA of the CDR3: TGTGCCAGCAAGACAGGGCTTAACTCTGGGGCCAACGTCCTGACTTTC. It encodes CASKTGLNSGANVLTF.

DNA of the CDR3: TGCGCCAGCAGCCGAGACCAGGGGACCTACGAGCAGTACTTC. Residues: CASSRDQGTYEQYF. V is TRBV4-1 and J is TRBJ2-7; possible D gene TRBD1, 6 bases. Trimming removed 4 bases from V and 2 bases from J, with 12 bases in between. Germline V gene data show CDR1 as MGHRA and CDR2 as YSYEKL. The CDR3 spans 14 residues.

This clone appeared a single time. This chain's CDR3 is CASSFLLAGTQFF. CDR3 nucleotide sequence: TGTGCCAGCAGTTTCCTTCTAGCGGGAACTCAGTTCTTC. The chain has TRBV27 and TRBJ2-1; 9 nucleotides agree with TRBD2. Germline V gives CDR1 MNHEY, CDR2 SMNVEV (reference sequence). The J segment lost 13 bases and the V segment lost 3 bases, leaving 7 bases of the junction unmatched. This CDR3 is built from 13 residues.

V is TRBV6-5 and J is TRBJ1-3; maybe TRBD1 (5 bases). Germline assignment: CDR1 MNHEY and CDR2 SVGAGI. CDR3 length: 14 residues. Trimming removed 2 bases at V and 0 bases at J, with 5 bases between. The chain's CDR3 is CASSYGGSGNTIYF. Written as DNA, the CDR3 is TGTGCCAGCAGTTACGGGGGCTCTGGAAACACCATATATTTT.

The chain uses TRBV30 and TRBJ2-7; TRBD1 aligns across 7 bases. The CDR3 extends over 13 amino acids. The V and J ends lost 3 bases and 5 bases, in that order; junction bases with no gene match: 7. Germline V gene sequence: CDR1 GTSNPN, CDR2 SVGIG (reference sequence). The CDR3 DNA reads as TGTGCCTGGAGGGTGGCAGGGGGTAACGAGCAGTACTTC. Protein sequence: CAWRVAGGNEQYF.

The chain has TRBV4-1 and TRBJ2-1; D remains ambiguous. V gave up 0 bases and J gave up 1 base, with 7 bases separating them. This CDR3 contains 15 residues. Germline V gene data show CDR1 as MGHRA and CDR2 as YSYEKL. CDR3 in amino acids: CASSQDDFSYNEQFF. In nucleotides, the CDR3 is TGCGCCAGCAGCCAAGACGACTTTTCCTACAATGAGCAGTTCTTC.

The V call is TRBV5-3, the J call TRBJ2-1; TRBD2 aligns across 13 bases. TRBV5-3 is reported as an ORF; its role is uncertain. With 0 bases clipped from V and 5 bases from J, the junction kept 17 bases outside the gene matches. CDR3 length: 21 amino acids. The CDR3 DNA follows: TGTGCCAGAAGCTTGGAAGGTGGCGGAAGGACTAGCGGGAGACCCGACAATGAGCAGTTCTTC. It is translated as CARSLEGGGRTSGRPDNEQFF.

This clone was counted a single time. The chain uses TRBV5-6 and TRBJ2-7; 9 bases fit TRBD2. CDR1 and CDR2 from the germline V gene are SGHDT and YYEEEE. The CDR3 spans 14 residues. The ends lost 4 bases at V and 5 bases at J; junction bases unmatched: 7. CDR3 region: CASSRRGGRHEQYF. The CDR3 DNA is TGTGCCAGCAGCAGGCGGGGGGGCCGCCACGAGCAGTACTTC.

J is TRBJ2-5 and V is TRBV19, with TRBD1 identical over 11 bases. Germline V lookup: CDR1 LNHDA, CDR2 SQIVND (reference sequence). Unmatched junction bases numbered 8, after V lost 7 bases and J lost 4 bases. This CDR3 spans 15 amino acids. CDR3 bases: TGTGCCAGTACCGTACCGGGACAGGGGGGAGAGACCCAGTACTTC. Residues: CASTVPGQGGETQYF. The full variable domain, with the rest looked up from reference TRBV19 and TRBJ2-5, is DGGITQSPKYLFRKEGQNVTLSCEQNLNHDAMYWYRQDPGQGLRLIYYSQIVNDFQKGDIAEGYSVSREKKESFPLTVTSAQKNPTAFYLCASTVPGQGGETQYFGPGTRLLVL.